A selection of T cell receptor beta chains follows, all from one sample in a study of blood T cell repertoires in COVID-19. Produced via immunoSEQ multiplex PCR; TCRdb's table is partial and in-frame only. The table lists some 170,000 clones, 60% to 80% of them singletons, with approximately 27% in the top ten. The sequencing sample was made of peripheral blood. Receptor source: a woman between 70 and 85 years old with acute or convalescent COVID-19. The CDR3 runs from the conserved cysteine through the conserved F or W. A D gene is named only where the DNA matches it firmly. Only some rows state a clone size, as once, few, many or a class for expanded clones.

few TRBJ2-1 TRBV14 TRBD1 TGTGCCAGCTCCCAGCAGGGACAGGGATCGTCAAAGTTCTTC CASSQQGQGSSKFF
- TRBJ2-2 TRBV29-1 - TGCAGCGTTGCAGCGCGGACCGGGGAGCTGTTTTTT CSVAARTGELFF
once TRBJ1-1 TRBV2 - TGTGCCAGCAGTCCCGCGGGACGCTCAAGCGGTGAAGCTTTCTTT CASSPAGRSSGEAFF
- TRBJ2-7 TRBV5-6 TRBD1 TGTGCCAGCAGCCCGGGACAGGGAATCTACGAGCAGTACTTC CASSPGQGIYEQYF
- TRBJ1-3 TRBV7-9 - TGTGCCAGCAGCTTAGTACAGGACATCTCTGGAAACACCATATATTTT CASSLVQDISGNTIYF
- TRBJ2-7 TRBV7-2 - TGTGCCAGCAGCCCACTTGGGGCTAGAGAGCAGTACTTC CASSPLGAREQYF
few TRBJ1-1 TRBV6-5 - TGTGCCAGCAGCGGCGACCGGGGAAACCATGGGGCTTTCTTT CASSGDRGNHGAFF
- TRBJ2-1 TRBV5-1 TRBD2 TGCGCCAGCAGAACCGGGACTAGCGGGGTCGATGAGCAGTTCTTC CASRTGTSGVDEQFF
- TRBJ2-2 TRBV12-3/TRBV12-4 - TGTGCCAGCAGTACCGGGTACGGAGCGTTTTTT CASSTGYGAFF
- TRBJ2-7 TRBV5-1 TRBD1 TGCGCCAGCAGTCGGGTCGACAGGGGCTACGAGCAGTACTTC CASSRVDRGYEQYF
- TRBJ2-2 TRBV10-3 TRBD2 TGTGCCATCAGTGATTATGGGGAGGGCGGCACCGGGGAGCTGTTTTTT CAISDYGEGGTGELFF
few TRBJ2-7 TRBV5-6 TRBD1 TGTGCCAGCAGCTCTCCCGATTTTCGACAGGGGCCCTCCGAGCAGTACTTC CASSSPDFRQGPSEQYF
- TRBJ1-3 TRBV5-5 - TGTGCCAGCAGTTTCCCATCTGGAAACACCATATATTTT CASSFPSGNTIYF
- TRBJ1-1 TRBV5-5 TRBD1 TGTGCCAGCAGCTTATGGGACAGGGGCACTGAAGCTTTCTTT CASSLWDRGTEAFF
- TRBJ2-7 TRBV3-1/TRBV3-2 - TGTGCCAGCAGCCAAGGCCCCCAGGGAGGCTACGAGCAGTACTTC CASSQGPQGGYEQYF
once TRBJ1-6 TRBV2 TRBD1 TGTGCCAGCATCGACAGGGCACCCCCCTTCCACTTT CASIDRAPPFHF
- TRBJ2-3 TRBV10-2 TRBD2 TGCGCCAGCAGTGGGGGACTAGCGGGAGTGGGAACAGATACGCAGTATTTT CASSGGLAGVGTDTQYF
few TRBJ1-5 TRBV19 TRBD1 TGTGCCAGCTCGGACAGGGTAGGATTTGATAGCAATCAGCCCCAGCATTTT CASSDRVGFDSNQPQHF
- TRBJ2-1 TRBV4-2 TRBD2 TGTGCCAGCAGCCAAGCTAGCGGGAGTTCGGATGAGCAGTTCTTC CASSQASGSSDEQFF
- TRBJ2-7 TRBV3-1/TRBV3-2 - TGTGCCAGCAGCCGCGCGAAACTCCACGAGCAGTACTTC CASSRAKLHEQYF